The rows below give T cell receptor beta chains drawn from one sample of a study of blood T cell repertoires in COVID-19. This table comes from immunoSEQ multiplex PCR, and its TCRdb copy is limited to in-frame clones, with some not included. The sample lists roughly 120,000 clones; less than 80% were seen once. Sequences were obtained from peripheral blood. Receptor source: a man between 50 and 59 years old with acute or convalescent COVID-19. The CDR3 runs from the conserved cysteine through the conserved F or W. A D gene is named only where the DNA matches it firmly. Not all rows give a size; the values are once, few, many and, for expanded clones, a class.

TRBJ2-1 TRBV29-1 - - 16 TGCAGCGTTGCTCCAGACAGTTCTCCTGCCTACAATGAGCAGTTCTTC CSVAPDSSPAYNEQFF
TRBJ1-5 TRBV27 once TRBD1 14 TGTGCCAGCAGGCGACAGGGGGCGGGTCAGCCCCAGCATTTT CASRRQGAGQPQHF
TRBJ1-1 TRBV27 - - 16 TGTGCCAGCAGTTTATCGGAGGTTCTGAGTGGGACTGAAGCTTTCTTT CASSLSEVLSGTEAFF
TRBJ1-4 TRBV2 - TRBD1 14 TGTGCCAGCAGTGAAGGCACAGGGGGCGAAAAACTGTTTTTT CASSEGTGGEKLFF
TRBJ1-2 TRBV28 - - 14 TGTGCCAGCAGTTTGGCGGAGTTGGCTGAGGGCTACACCTTC CASSLAELAEGYTF
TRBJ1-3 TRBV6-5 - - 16 TGTGCCAGCAGTTACACAGAGGGTTTCTCTGGAAACACCATATATTTT CASSYTEGFSGNTIYF
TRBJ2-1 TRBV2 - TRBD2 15 TGTGCCAGCAGTTCGACTAGCGGGATATACAATGAGCAGTTCTTC CASSSTSGIYNEQFF
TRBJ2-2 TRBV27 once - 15 TGTGCCAGCAGTTTATCCCCGGTGAACACCGGGGAGCTGTTTTTT CASSLSPVNTGELFF
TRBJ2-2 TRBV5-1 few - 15 TGCGCCAGCAGCTTGTGGGGGCAGAACACCGGGGAGCTGTTTTTT CASSLWGQNTGELFF
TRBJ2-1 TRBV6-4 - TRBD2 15 TGTGCCAGCACTAGCGGGGGGGTAGTCACAAGTGAGCAGTTCTTC CASTSGGVVTSEQFF
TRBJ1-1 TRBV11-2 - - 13 TGTGCCAGCAGACCTTGGGAGTACACTGAAGCTTTCTTT CASRPWEYTEAFF
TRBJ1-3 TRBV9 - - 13 TGTGCCAGCAGCGCCAACTCTGGAAACACCATATATTTT CASSANSGNTIYF
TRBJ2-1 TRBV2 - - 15 TGTGCCAGCAGTGAACCGAAGACTGAGCCTAAGGAGCAGTTCTTC CASSEPKTEPKEQFF
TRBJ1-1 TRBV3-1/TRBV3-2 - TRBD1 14 TGTGCCAGCAGCCGTTGGACAGGGGACCCTGAAGCTTTCTTT CASSRWTGDPEAFF
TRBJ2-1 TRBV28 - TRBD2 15 TGTGCCAGCAGTTCGCCTAGCGGGAGGCTCAATGAGCAGTTCTTC CASSSPSGRLNEQFF
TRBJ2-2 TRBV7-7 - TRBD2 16 TGTGCCAGCAGCCCGGGACTAGCGGCGAACACCGGGGAGCTGTTTTTT CASSPGLAANTGELFF
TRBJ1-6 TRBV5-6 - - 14 TGTGCCAGCAGCTTCCGACAGTATAATTCACCCCTCCACTTT CASSFRQYNSPLHF
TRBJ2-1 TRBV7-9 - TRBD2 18 TGTGCCAGCAGCTGGTCCGGGTCTAGCGGGGGGCGGAACAATGAGCAGTTCTTC CASSWSGSSGGRNNEQFF
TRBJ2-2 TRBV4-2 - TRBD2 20 TGTGCCAGCAGCCCGGCGGCGGGACTAGCGGGGGGGCGTTCCGCCGGGGAGCTGTTTTTT CASSPAAGLAGGRSAGELFF
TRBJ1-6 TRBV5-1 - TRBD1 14 TGCGCCAGCAGCCAGGGACAGGAGAATTCACCCCTCCACTTT CASSQGQENSPLHF
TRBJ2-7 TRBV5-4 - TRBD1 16 TGTGCCAGCAGCTTTGACCCGGGACAGGGGACAAGGGAGCAGTACTTC CASSFDPGQGTREQYF
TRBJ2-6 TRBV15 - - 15 TGTGCCACCAGCATGGCGGGGCGGGGGGCCAACGTCCTGACTTTC CATSMAGRGANVLTF
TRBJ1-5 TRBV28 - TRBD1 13 TGTGCCAGCAGGGACAGGGGAGGTCAGCCCCAGCATTTT CASRDRGGQPQHF
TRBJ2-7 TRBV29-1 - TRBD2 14 TGCAGCGTTGAAGATAGCGGGAGCTCCTACGAGCAGTACTTC CSVEDSGSSYEQYF
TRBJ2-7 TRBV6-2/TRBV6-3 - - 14 TGTGCCAGCAGCCGGGGGCAGGACCCCTCCGAGCAGTACTTC CASSRGQDPSEQYF
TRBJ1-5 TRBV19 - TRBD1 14 TGTGCCAGTAGTAAGGGGGCGGACAATCAGCCCCAGCATTTT CASSKGADNQPQHF
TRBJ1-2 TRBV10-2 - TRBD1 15 TGCGCCAGCAACCCAGGACAGGGGTCGAACTATGGCTACACCTTC CASNPGQGSNYGYTF
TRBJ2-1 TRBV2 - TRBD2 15 TGTGCCAGCAGTACAAGCGGGGGGGCCTTGAATGAGCAGTTCTTC CASSTSGGALNEQFF
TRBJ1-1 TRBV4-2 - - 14 TGTGCCAGCAGCCATCGTCCCCGAGCCCTTGAAGCTTTCTTT CASSHRPRALEAFF
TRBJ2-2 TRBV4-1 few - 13 TGCGCCAGCAGCCAACTGAACACCGGGGAGCTGTTTTTT CASSQLNTGELFF
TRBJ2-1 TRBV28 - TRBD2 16 TGTGCCAGCAGTTTATCTGTAGCGGGGCAATACAATGAGCAGTTCTTC CASSLSVAGQYNEQFF
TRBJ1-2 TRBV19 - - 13 TGTGCCAGTAGTACCGATCACAGGAGCGGCTACACCTTC CASSTDHRSGYTF
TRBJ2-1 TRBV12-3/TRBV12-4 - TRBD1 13 TGTGCCAGCACCCGACAGGGGTGGAATGAGCAGTTCTTC CASTRQGWNEQFF
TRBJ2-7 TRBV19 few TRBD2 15 TGTGCCAGTAGTATCATGGCGGGAGATAGTTACGAGCAGTACTTC CASSIMAGDSYEQYF
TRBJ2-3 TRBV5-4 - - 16 TGTGCCAGCAGCCTAGGAGACGGTTGGCGCACAGATACGCAGTATTTT CASSLGDGWRTDTQYF
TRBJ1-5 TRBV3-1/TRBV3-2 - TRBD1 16 TGTGCCAGCAGCCAAGGTTCGGGACAGGGCAATCAGCCCCAGCATTTT CASSQGSGQGNQPQHF
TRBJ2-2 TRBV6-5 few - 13 TGTGCCAGCAGTTACTCCTTTCTCGGGGAGCTGTTTTTT CASSYSFLGELFF
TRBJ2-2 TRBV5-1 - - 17 TGCGCCAGCAGTACCGGACTCCTCCTTAGTGGGACCGGGGAGCTGTTTTTT CASSTGLLLSGTGELFF
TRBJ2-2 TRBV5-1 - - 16 TGCGCCAGCAGCTTGACTCCGACAGGGAACACCGGGGAGCTGTTTTTT CASSLTPTGNTGELFF
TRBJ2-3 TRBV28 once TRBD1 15 TGTGCCACCCTTCACGGGACAGGGGCCACAGATACGCAGTATTTT CATLHGTGATDTQYF
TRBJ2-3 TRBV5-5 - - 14 TGTGCCAGCAGCTTTCTAGCGAACACAGATACGCAGTATTTT CASSFLANTDTQYF
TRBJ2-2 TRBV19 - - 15 TGTGCCAGTATGCAGGGGAGGGCGAACACCGGGGAGCTGTTTTTT CASMQGRANTGELFF
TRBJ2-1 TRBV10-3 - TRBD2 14 TGTGCCATCAGTGATTCTCGGACTAGCTATGAGCAGTTCTTC CAISDSRTSYEQFF
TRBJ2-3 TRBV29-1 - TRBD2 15 TGCAGCGTTGAGATGCTAGCGGGATTTACAGATACGCAGTATTTT CSVEMLAGFTDTQYF
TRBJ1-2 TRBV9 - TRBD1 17 TGTGCCAGCAGCGTAGTATCGGGAGGACAGGGAAACTATGGCTACACCTTC CASSVVSGGQGNYGYTF
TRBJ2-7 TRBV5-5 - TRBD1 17 TGTGCCAGCAGCTTTGACAGGGGCCTCAAGAGCAGTAACGAGCAGTACTTC CASSFDRGLKSSNEQYF
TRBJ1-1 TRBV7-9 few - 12 TGTGCCAGCATGGACATGAACACTGAAGCTTTCTTT CASMDMNTEAFF
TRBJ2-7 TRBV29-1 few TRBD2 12 TGCAGCGTTGCAGCGGGAGCCTACGAGCAGTACTTC CSVAAGAYEQYF